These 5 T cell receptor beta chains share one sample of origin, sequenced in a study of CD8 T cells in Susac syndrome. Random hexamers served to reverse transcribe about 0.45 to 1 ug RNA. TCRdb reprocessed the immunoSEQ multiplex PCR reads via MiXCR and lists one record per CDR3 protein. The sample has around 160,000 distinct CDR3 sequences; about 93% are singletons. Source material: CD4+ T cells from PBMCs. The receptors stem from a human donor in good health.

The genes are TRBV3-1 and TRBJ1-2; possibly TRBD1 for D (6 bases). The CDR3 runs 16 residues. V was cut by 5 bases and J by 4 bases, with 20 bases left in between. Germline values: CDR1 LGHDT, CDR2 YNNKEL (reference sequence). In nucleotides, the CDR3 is TGTGCCAGCAGCTCTTGGAGGGGGGAACCAGGCTATGGCTACACCTTC. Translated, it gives CASSSWRGEPGYGYTF.

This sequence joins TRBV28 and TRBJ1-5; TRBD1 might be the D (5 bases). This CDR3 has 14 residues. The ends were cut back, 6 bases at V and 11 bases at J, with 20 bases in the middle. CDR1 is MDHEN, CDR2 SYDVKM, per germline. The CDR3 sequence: CASRVPGLSPAQHF. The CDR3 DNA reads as TGTGCCAGCAGGGTTCCGGGACTCTCCCCAGCCCAGCATTTT. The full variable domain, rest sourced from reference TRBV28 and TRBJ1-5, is DVKVTQSSRYLVKRTGEKVFLECVQDMDHENMFWYRQDPGLGLRLIYFSYDVKMKEKGDIPEGYSVSREKKERFSLILESASTNQTSMYLCASRVPGLSPAQHFGDGTRLSIL.

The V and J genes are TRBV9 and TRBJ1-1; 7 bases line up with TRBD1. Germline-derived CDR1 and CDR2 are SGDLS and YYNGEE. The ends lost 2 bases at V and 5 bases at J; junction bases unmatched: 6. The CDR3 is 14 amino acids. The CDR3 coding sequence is TGTGCCAGCAGCGTCGCTGGCAGGGGGACTGAAGCTTTCTTT. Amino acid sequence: CASSVAGRGTEAFF.

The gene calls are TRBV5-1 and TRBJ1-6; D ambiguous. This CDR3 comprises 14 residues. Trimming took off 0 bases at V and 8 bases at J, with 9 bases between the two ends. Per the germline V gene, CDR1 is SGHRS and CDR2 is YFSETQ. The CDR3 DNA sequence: TGCGCCAGCAGCTTGGAGGGCTGGGATTCACCCCTCCACTTT. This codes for CASSLEGWDSPLHF. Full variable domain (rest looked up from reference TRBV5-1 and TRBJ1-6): KAGVTQTPRYLIKTRGQQVTLSCSPISGHRSVSWYQQTPGQGLQFLFEYFSETQRNKGNFPGRFSGRQFSNSRSEMNVSTLELGDSALYLCASSLEGWDSPLHFGNGTRLTVT.

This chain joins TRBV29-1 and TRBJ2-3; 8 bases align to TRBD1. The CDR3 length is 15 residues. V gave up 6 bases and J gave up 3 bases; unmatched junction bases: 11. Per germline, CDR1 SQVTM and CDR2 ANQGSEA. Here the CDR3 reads CSVLSTGGSTDTQYF. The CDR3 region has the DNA TGCAGCGTCCTTTCCACAGGGGGATCGACAGATACGCAGTATTTT.